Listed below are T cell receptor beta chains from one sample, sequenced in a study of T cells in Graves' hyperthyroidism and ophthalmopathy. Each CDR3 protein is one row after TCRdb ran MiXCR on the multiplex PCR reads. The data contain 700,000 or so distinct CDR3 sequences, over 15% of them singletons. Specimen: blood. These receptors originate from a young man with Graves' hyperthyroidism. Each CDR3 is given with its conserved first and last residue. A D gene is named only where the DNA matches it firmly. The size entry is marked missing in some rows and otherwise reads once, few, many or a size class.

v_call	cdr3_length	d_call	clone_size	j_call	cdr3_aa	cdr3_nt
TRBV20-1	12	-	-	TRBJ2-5	CSAPQVAETQYF	TGCAGTGCTCCCCAGGTGGCCGAGACCCAGTACTTC
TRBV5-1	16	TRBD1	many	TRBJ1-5	CASSLGARGEGQPQHF	TGCGCCAGCAGCTTGGGAGCCAGGGGGGAGGGCCAGCCCCAGCATTTT
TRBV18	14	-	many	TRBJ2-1	CASRREDNYNEQFF	TGTGCCAGTCGGAGGGAGGACAATTACAATGAGCAGTTCTTC
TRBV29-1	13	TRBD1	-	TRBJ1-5	CSGGQGSNQPQHF	TGCAGCGGTGGACAGGGTAGCAATCAGCCCCAGCATTTT
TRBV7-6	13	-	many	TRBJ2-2	CASSLETTGELFF	TGTGCCAGCAGCTTAGAAACCACCGGGGAGCTGTTTTTT
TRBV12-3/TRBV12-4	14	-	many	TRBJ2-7	CASSSSLEVYEQYF	TGTGCCAGCAGTTCCTCACTAGAGGTCTACGAGCAGTACTTC
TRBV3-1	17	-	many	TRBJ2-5	CASSQAARLLYQETQYF	TGTGCCAGCAGCCAAGCAGCACGGTTGTTGTACCAAGAGACCCAGTACTTC
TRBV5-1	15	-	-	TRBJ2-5	CASSLTPTKGETQYF	TGCGCCAGCAGCTTGACGCCAACCAAAGGAGAGACCCAGTACTTC
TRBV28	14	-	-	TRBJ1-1	CASREGGTNTEAFF	TGTGCCAGCAGAGAGGGGGGGACGAACACTGAAGCTTTCTTT
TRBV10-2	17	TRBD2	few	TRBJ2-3	CASSRRGLAGPTDTQYF	TGCGCCAGCAGCCGCCGCGGACTAGCGGGACCCACAGATACGCAGTATTTT
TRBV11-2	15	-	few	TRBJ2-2	CASGTRRDSGGELFF	TGTGCCAGCGGAACGCGACGGGACTCGGGCGGGGAGCTGTTTTTT
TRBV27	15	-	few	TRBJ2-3	CASSPEDRRPDTQYF	TGTGCCAGCAGCCCAGAAGACAGGCGGCCAGATACGCAGTATTTT
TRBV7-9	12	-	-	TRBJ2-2	CASSSGPQGLFF	TGTGCCAGCAGCTCGGGCCCCCAGGGACTGTTTTTT
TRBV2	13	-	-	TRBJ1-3	CASGAGGANTIYF	TGTGCCAGCGGCGCTGGGGGGGCAAACACCATATATTTT
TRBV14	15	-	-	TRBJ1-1	CASSPRPGVWTEAFF	TGTGCCAGCAGCCCACGCCCGGGGGTGTGGACTGAAGCTTTCTTT
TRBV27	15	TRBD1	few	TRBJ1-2	CASSARQGGDYGYTF	TGTGCCAGCAGTGCGCGACAGGGAGGCGACTATGGCTACACCTTC
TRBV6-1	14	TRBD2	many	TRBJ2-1	CASRSGTSANEQFF	TGTGCCAGCAGATCCGGGACTAGCGCCAATGAGCAGTTCTTC
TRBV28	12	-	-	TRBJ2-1	CASSPLGTEQFF	TGTGCCAGCAGTCCGCTGGGAACTGAGCAGTTCTTC
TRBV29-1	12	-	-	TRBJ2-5	CSALKRGETQYF	TGCAGCGCCTTGAAAAGAGGAGAGACCCAGTACTTC
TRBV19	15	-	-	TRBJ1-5	CASSIVVTRDQPQHF	TGTGCCAGTAGTATAGTCGTGACACGAGATCAGCCCCAGCATTTT
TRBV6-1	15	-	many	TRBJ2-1	CASSVQAASYNEQFF	TGTGCCAGCAGCGTCCAAGCGGCATCCTACAATGAGCAGTTCTTC
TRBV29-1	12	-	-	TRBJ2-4	CSVEEGGGIQYF	TGCAGCGTTGAGGAAGGGGGGGGCATTCAGTACTTC
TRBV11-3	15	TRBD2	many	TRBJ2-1	CASSGSGREVYEQFF	TGTGCCAGCAGCGGTAGCGGGAGGGAAGTATATGAGCAGTTCTTC
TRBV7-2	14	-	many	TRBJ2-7	CASSPWAGTYEQYF	TGTGCCAGCAGCCCATGGGCAGGGACCTACGAGCAGTACTTC
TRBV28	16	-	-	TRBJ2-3	CASSLPPRGFTDTQYF	TGTGCCAGCAGTTTACCCCCAAGGGGGTTCACAGATACGCAGTATTTT
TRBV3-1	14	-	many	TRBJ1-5	CASSPDARNQPQHF	TGTGCCAGCAGCCCCGACGCGAGGAATCAGCCCCAGCATTTT
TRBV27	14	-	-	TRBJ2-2	CASGGAPDTGELFF	TGTGCCAGCGGTGGCGCCCCAGACACCGGGGAGCTGTTTTTT
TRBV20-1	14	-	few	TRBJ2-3	CSSKGTHSTDTQYF	TGCAGTTCTAAGGGGACCCATTCCACAGATACGCAGTATTTT
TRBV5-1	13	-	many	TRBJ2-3	CASIPPGADTQYF	TGCGCCAGCATACCTCCGGGAGCCGATACGCAGTATTTT
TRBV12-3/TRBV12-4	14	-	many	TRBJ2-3	CASIGQVGGDTQYF	TGTGCCAGCATCGGACAGGTCGGAGGGGATACGCAGTATTTT
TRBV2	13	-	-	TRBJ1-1	CASSEEGSTEAFF	TGTGCCAGCAGTGAAGAGGGAAGCACTGAAGCTTTCTTT
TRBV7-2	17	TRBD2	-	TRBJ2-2	CASSFPGRSGSSGELFF	TGTGCCAGCAGCTTTCCCGGAAGGAGCGGGAGTTCCGGGGAGCTGTTTTTT
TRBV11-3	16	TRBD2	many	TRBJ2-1	CASSLGSLAGLGEQFF	TGTGCCAGCAGCTTAGGATCCCTAGCGGGACTAGGGGAGCAGTTCTTC
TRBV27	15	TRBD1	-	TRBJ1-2	CASNPQQGANYGYTF	TGTGCCAGCAATCCCCAACAGGGGGCGAACTATGGCTACACCTTC
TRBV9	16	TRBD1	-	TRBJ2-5	CASSSGTGVVGETQYF	TGTGCCAGCAGCTCCGGGACAGGGGTGGTTGGGGAGACCCAGTACTTC
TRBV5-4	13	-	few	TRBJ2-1	CASSPPTLGTQFF	TGTGCCAGCAGCCCCCCGACATTAGGGACGCAGTTCTTC
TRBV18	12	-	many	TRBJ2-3	CASSPQSDTQYF	TGTGCCAGCTCACCACAGTCCGATACGCAGTATTTT
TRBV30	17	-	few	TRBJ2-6	CAWSVDQTSSGANVLTF	TGTGCCTGGAGTGTTGACCAGACTTCCTCTGGGGCCAACGTCCTGACTTTC
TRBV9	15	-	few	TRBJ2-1	CASSARGYTGIEQFF	TGTGCCAGCAGCGCCCGTGGCTACACGGGGATTGAGCAGTTCTTC
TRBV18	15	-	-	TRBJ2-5	CASSPRDSGKETQYF	TGTGCCAGCTCACCACGTGATAGCGGAAAAGAGACCCAGTACTTC
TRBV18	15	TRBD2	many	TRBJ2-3	CASYGTSGYTDTQYF	TGTGCCAGCTACGGGACTAGCGGTTACACAGATACGCAGTATTTT